The entry below describes one T cell receptor beta chain. Its cognate antigen is unknown. The data derive from a study of cytomegalovirus exposure and HLA in healthy donors. General study results and limits: It was reported that the classifier diagnosed cytomegalovirus status with high specificity and sensitivity in both the original and validation cohorts.

The CDR3 consists of 16 residues. V lost 3 bases and J lost 3; bases outside the gene matches: 3. CDR1 SGDLS and CDR2 YYNGEE come from the germline V gene. Data came from immunoSEQ multiplex PCR; TCRdb stores just in-frame clones and leaves some out. Of about 260,000 clones listed, 90% are singletons. The chain recombines TRBV9 with TRBJ2-2, with 12 positions matching TRBD2. Material: PBMCs. This TCR derives from a woman aged 30 to 39 in good health and CMV-seronegative. CDR3 DNA sequence: TGTGCCAGCAGCGGACTAGCGGGAGTGGACACCGGGGAGCTGTTTTTT. It encodes CASSGLAGVDTGELFF.